The 28 T cell receptor beta chains listed next were all sequenced from one sample in a study of human T cells and chemical hapten exposure. The sample's time point: patch test 2, 6 weeks after DPC sensitization. Treatment here: therapeutic diphenylcyclopropenone sensitization with weekly scalp DPC. TCRdb reprocessed the RACE reads with MiXCR, giving one entry per CDR3 protein. The sample records roughly 96,000 distinct CDR3 sequences, approximately 9.3% being singletons. The sequenced sample was whole blood, obtained in connection with sensitization to the hapten diphenylcyclopropenone (DPC). These receptors came from a woman aged 40 to 50 with alopecia areata. Some clones in this sample may be carry-over from other donors' samples.

The chain has TRBV28 and TRBJ2-6; TRBD1 matches 9 bases. This CDR3 spans 18 amino acids. In germline, CDR1 is MDHEN, CDR2 SYDVKM. V lost 5 bases, J lost 0 bases, and 8 bases stayed unmatched. The CDR3 loop reads CASSRSGTGRSGANVLTF. DNA of the CDR3: TGTGCCAGCAGTCGCTCCGGGACAGGGCGCTCTGGGGCCAACGTCCTGACTTTC.

This clonotype appeared many times. J is TRBJ1-1 and V is TRBV6-5; D possibly corresponds to TRBD1 (5 bases). Per the germline V gene, CDR1 is MNHEY and CDR2 is SVGAGI. The germline V and J ends were trimmed by 6 bases and 6 bases, with 17 bases remaining between them. This CDR3 spans 14 amino acids. The CDR3: CASRFGTAVSEAFF. The CDR3 coding sequence is TGTGCCAGCAGATTCGGGACGGCGGTGTCTGAAGCTTTCTTT.

This clonotype was recorded a few times. The CDR3: CASSLSGTGREKLFF. Here the CDR3 DNA reads TGTGCCAGCAGCTTAAGCGGGACAGGGAGAGAAAAACTGTTTTTT. V is TRBV7-2 and J is TRBJ1-4, with 9 bases matching TRBD1. Losses at the gene ends were 2 bases for V and 8 bases for J; bases not matched to a gene: 6. The CDR3 is 15 residues long. Germline CDR1 is SGHTA and CDR2 is FQGNSA.

This clonotype appeared many times. The rearrangement joins TRBV2 to TRBJ1-6; TRBD1 matches 9 bases. With 3 bases clipped from V and 8 bases from J, the junction kept 5 bases outside the gene matches. This CDR3 is built from 15 residues. Germline V gene lookup returns CDR1 SNHLY and CDR2 FYNNEI. CDR3 protein: CASSEGGTGHSPLHF. The CDR3 nucleotides read TGTGCCAGCAGTGAGGGGGGGACAGGGCATTCACCCCTCCACTTT.

This clonotype was observed many times. The chain links TRBV4-2 to TRBJ2-7; D not resolved. From germline, CDR1 is LGHNA and CDR2 YNFKEQ. Trimming took off 0 bases at V and 2 bases at J, with 11 bases between the two ends. This CDR3 region has 15 residues. CDR3 nucleotide sequence: TGTGCCAGCAGCCAAGATGTAAAGTTAACCTACGAGCAGTACTTC. Its translation: CASSQDVKLTYEQYF.

Note on this clonotype: With a much larger clone just one base away, this may be a read error. The genes are TRBV6-2 or TRBV6-3 and TRBJ2-5, with 16 bases aligning to TRBD2. Per germline, CDR1 MNHEY and CDR2 SVGEGT. The CDR3 has 19 residues. The V gene end was trimmed by 0 bases and the J gene end by 5 bases; junction bases not matched to a gene: 9. The CDR3 reads CASSYSTGTSGRAEETQYF. CDR3 nucleotide sequence: TGTGCCAGCAGTTACTCGACCGGGACTAGCGGGAGGGCCGAGGAGACCCAGTACTTC.

There are many counts of this clonotype. V is TRBV20-1 and J is TRBJ2-7; a possible D gene is TRBD2 (6 bases). Germline CDR1 reads DFQATT; CDR2 reads SNEGSKA (reference sequence). The CDR3 consists of 16 residues. Trimming left V 0 bases short and J 6 bases short, with 21 bases between. CDR3 loop: CSAREPAGTSGSEQYF. Written as DNA, the CDR3 is TGCAGTGCTAGAGAACCTGCCGGGACCAGCGGGTCCGAGCAGTACTTC.

This clonotype has only a few counts. V usage is TRBV5-1 and J usage is TRBJ2-2; D may match TRBD1 or TRBD2 (5 bases each). V shed 4 bases and J shed 2 bases, with 12 bases lying between them. This CDR3 is 15 amino acids long. CDR1 is SGHRS and CDR2 is YFSETQ in the germline V gene. CDR3 sequence reads: CASSPGTSNTGELFF. The CDR3 bases are TGCGCCAGCAGCCCCGGGACCTCTAACACCGGGGAGCTGTTTTTT.

This clonotype was detected only a few times. The rearrangement uses TRBV2 and TRBJ2-2; D perhaps matches TRBD1 (5 bases). Trimming cost V 6 bases and J 7 bases, with 6 bases left between them. Germline CDR1 and CDR2: SNHLY and FYNNEI. CDR3 size: 11 residues. The CDR3 bases are TGTGCCAGCAGACAGGACGGGGAGCTGTTTTTT. This codes for CASRQDGELFF.

This clonotype was picked up many times. The CDR3 is CASSRPTSQETQYF. The CDR3 DNA reads as TGTGCCAGCAGCCGTCCGACTTCACAAGAGACCCAGTACTTC. The chain combines TRBV5-6 with TRBJ2-5, with D uncertain. Germline V gene lookup returns CDR1 SGHDT and CDR2 YYEEEE. The CDR3 is 14 residues long. V was clipped by 4 bases and J by 2 bases, with 12 bases between them.

CDR3 sequence (DNA): TGCGCCAGCAGGGGACTAAACAATGAGCAGTTCTTC. Translating it yields CASRGLNNEQFF. The V call is TRBV5-1, the J call TRBJ2-1; TRBD2 agrees at 7 bases. The CDR3 has 12 amino acids. Germline CDR1 and CDR2: SGHRS and YFSETQ. V gave up 5 bases and J gave up 5 bases; unmatched junction bases: 1.

The chain uses TRBV20-1 and TRBJ2-1; D may be TRBD1 (6 bases). Trimming removed 3 bases at V and 0 bases at J, with 15 bases between. Germline CDR1 DFQATT, CDR2 SNEGSKA (reference sequence). The CDR3 is 16 residues long. The CDR3 bases are TGCAGTGCTAGGGGAATACAGGGACACTCCTACAATGAGCAGTTCTTC. Amino acid sequence: CSARGIQGHSYNEQFF.

In this sample, this clonotype turned up a few times. The chain uses TRBV18 and TRBJ1-1; TRBD1 matches at 7 bases. Germline trimming cut 1 base from V and 3 bases from J; bases unmatched to any gene: 2. The CDR3 is 14 amino acids. The germline gives CDR1 KGHSH, CDR2 LQKENI. In nucleotides, the CDR3 is TGTGCCAGCTCACCACGTCAGGGGGACACTGAAGCTTTCTTT. Translation gives CASSPRQGDTEAFF.

This clonotype appeared many times. The gene calls are TRBV20-1 and TRBJ1-2; D is possibly TRBD1 (5 bases). Germline values: CDR1 DFQATT, CDR2 SNEGSKA (reference sequence). Trimming cost V 5 bases and J 3 bases, with 19 bases left between them. CDR3 length: 15 amino acids. The CDR3, as DNA: TGCAGTGCTCCTTTGGTGGGGGGGATGTACTATGGCTACACCTTC. It is translated as CSAPLVGGMYYGYTF.

The chain links TRBV7-2 to TRBJ2-1; 8 bases are a match to TRBD1. The CDR3 contains 14 residues. From germline, CDR1 is SGHTA and CDR2 FQGNSA. V was pared by 7 bases and J by 3 bases, with 5 bases of the junction left unmatched. CDR3 sequence: CASTQGGDYNEQFF. In DNA form, the CDR3 reads TGTGCCAGCACACAGGGGGGCGACTACAATGAGCAGTTCTTC.

This clonotype showed up just a few times. The rearrangement links TRBV4-2 to TRBJ2-1; 7 bases are shared with TRBD2. The CDR3 covers 16 residues. With V trimmed by 0 bases and J by 3 bases, 5 bases remained unmatched. Germline assignment: CDR1 LGHNA and CDR2 YNFKEQ. CDR3 amino acids: CASSQEGEGLYNEQFF. CDR3 nucleotide sequence: TGTGCCAGCAGCCAAGAAGGGGAGGGGCTCTACAATGAGCAGTTCTTC.

This clonotype came up a few times. This chain connects TRBV5-1 to TRBJ2-7, with 7 bases lining up with TRBD1. The CDR3 has 14 residues. Germline V lookup: CDR1 SGHRS, CDR2 YFSETQ. V lost 4 bases and J lost 5; bases outside the gene matches: 9. The CDR3 sequence is CASSVTGLGDEQYF. The CDR3, as DNA: TGCGCCAGCAGCGTGACAGGGCTTGGAGACGAGCAGTACTTC.

The V call is TRBV7-2, the J call TRBJ2-7; D not resolved. V lost 5 bases, J lost 2 bases, and 7 bases lay in between. The length of the CDR3 is 12 residues. CDR1 and CDR2 (germline): SGHTA, FQGNSA. The CDR3 nucleotides are TGTGCCAGCAGCGAGTCTGCCTACGAGCAGTACTTC. Amino acids: CASSESAYEQYF.

A note on this clonotype: A much more abundant neighbour one base away suggests this may be a read error. This chain uses TRBV29-1 with TRBJ2-7; 8 nucleotides line up with TRBD1. The CDR3 loop spans 14 amino acids. Germline values: CDR1 SQVTM, CDR2 ANQGSEA. CDR3 sequence (DNA): TGCTGCGTCGAGAGGACAGGGAGCGCGGGAGAGCAGTACTTC. Its protein product is CCVERTGSAGEQYF.

In its sample, this clonotype was seen many times. This chain connects TRBV6-1 to TRBJ2-7; no definite D call. Germline V gene lookup returns CDR1 MNHNS and CDR2 SASEGT. This CDR3 is 15 amino acids long. V was pared by 2 bases and J by 0 bases, with 11 bases between. CDR3 protein: CASSEFSISSYEQYF. The CDR3 bases are TGTGCCAGCAGTGAATTCTCAATTAGCTCCTACGAGCAGTACTTC.

A few counts support this clonotype. V is TRBV4-3 and J is TRBJ2-6; TRBD2 might be the D (5 bases). Trimming took 0 bases from V and 1 from J, leaving 10 bases between them. The CDR3 runs to 17 residues. The germline gives CDR1 LGHNA, CDR2 YSLEER. The CDR3 reads CASSQDTRESGANVLTF. The CDR3 DNA sequence: TGCGCCAGCAGCCAAGATACTAGGGAATCTGGGGCCAACGTCCTGACTTTC.

A remark on this clonotype: A much larger clonotype is one base distant, so this may be a read error. The chain joins TRBV9 to TRBJ2-7; a possible D gene is TRBD2 (6 bases). The CDR3 extends over 14 amino acids. V was cut by 2 bases and J by 5 bases, with 14 bases left in between. The germline V gene has CDR1 SGDLS and CDR2 YYNGEE. DNA of the CDR3: TGTGCCAGCAGCGTGGGCGGGATCTTGAACGAGCAGTACTTC. This codes for CASSVGGILNEQYF.

This clonotype has more than one count but fewer than ten. The rearrangement joins TRBV11-2 to TRBJ1-1; D remains ambiguous. The CDR3 runs to 13 residues. V lost 6 bases to trimming and J lost 0 bases, with 8 bases between them. Germline assignment: CDR1 SGHAT and CDR2 FQNNGV. The CDR3 region has the DNA TGTGCCAGCAGTTCCACAGTGAACACTGAAGCTTTCTTT. Residues: CASSSTVNTEAFF.

This chain uses TRBV20-1 with TRBJ2-1; 7 nucleotides agree with TRBD2. This CDR3 spans 16 amino acids. The germline V gene has CDR1 DFQATT and CDR2 SNEGSKA (reference sequence). V lost 3 bases to trimming and J lost 3 bases; unmatched junction nucleotides: 11. CDR3 sequence: CSARRVGAGDYNEQFF. For the CDR3, the DNA is TGCAGTGCTAGGAGGGTGGGCGCGGGAGACTACAATGAGCAGTTCTTC.

This clonotype was seen more than once but under ten times. The rearrangement joins TRBV6-2 or TRBV6-3 to TRBJ2-1; perhaps TRBD2 as D (5 bases). V lost 8 bases and J lost 0, with 14 bases in between. The CDR3 is 15 residues long. The germline gives CDR1 MNHEY, CDR2 SVGEGT. The CDR3 sequence: CASYRTSSSYNEQFF. CDR3 nucleotide sequence: TGTGCCAGCTACCGGACTTCAAGCTCCTACAATGAGCAGTTCTTC.

This clonotype was found many times. This chain links TRBV19 with TRBJ2-7; 16 nucleotides line up with TRBD2. V dropped 2 bases and J dropped 5; count of bases not matched to a gene: 6. In germline, CDR1 is LNHDA, CDR2 SQIVND (reference sequence). This CDR3 is 17 amino acids long. DNA for the CDR3: TGTGCCAGTAGTATATCCCGGGGACTAGCGGGAGGGCACGAGCAGTACTTC. As protein: CASSISRGLAGGHEQYF.

This clonotype was picked up many times. The gene calls are TRBV20-1 and TRBJ1-1, with D perhaps matching TRBD1 (6 bases). Germline V gene lookup returns CDR1 DFQATT and CDR2 SNEGSKA (reference sequence). Deletions cut 2 bases from V and 0 bases from J, with 13 bases between. The CDR3 is 15 residues long. The CDR3 sequence is CSARRAGALNTEAFF. Here the CDR3 DNA reads TGCAGTGCTAGACGGGCAGGGGCGTTGAACACTGAAGCTTTCTTT.

The sample holds many counts of this clonotype. The chain combines TRBV6-2 or TRBV6-3 with TRBJ1-1, with D unresolved. This CDR3 spans 14 amino acids. Germline CDR1 reads MNHEY; CDR2 reads SVGEGT. Deletions cut 3 bases from V and 0 bases from J, with 8 bases between. DNA for the CDR3: TGTGCCAGCAGTTATAAACTTATGAACACTGAAGCTTTCTTT. This codes for CASSYKLMNTEAFF.